The clone carrying this T cell receptor beta chain has more than one count but fewer than ten. Its antigen is not identified. Template switching supplied a universal primer site; unique molecular identifiers were carried on the cDNA. TCRdb fed the 5' RACE reads into MiXCR, producing one record per CDR3 protein. The table records roughly 1.6 million distinct CDR3 sequences, under 35% of them present only once. The CDR3 loop spans 14 amino acids. From germline, CDR1 is SEHNR and CDR2 FQNEAQ (reference sequence). V was shortened by 7 bases and J by 4 bases, with 15 bases between the two germline ends. The donors were all healthy and Caucasian. The sample comes from a study of identical twins. Study-level results: Within beta out-of-frame sequences, the excess sharing observed between twins was weaker. Cross-sectional statistics underpinned the conclusions; the same donors were not followed.

Sample: cord blood. This TCR derives from a newborn girl in good health. V usage is TRBV7-9 and J usage is TRBJ2-3; TRBD1 might be the D (5 bases). This CDR3 reads CASTFYQGSDTQYF. In DNA, the CDR3 is TGTGCCAGCACCTTTTATCAGGGTTCAGATACGCAGTATTTT.